This TCR beta chain was identified during a study of T cell responses to AZD1222 COVID-19 vaccine. Findings of the study overall: The donor group comprised mostly white British people and more females; the analysis possibly underestimated clonal diversity. Seropositive status at baseline applied to only a handful of AZD1222 recipients. Spike-specific TCR breadth and depth grew following two AZD1222 doses.

Sequencing was performed with immunoSEQ multiplex PCR; in TCRdb, only in-frame clones are kept and a portion is missing. The table has about 190,000 clones, 94% seen once; the top ten hold roughly 8.4%. Trimming pared 6 bases from V and 6 bases from J, leaving 22 bases between. CDR3 length equals 16 residues. Germline CDR1 is MGHDK and CDR2 is SYGVNS. Comment on this clone: Its antigen is not identified.

This TCR derives from an adult in good health. The sequences come from peripheral blood, collected on day 0 of AZD1222 vaccination. This rearrangement joins TRBV25-1 to TRBJ2-3, with D tentatively TRBD2 (6 bases). CDR3: CASSPLLASEGDTQYF. CDR3 bases: TGTGCCAGCAGCCCCTTGCTAGCGTCAGAAGGTGATACGCAGTATTTT.